This T cell receptor beta chain was captured in a study of regulatory T cells in long-lasting Graves disease. Germline-derived CDR1 and CDR2 are SGDLS and YYNGEE. This CDR3 is built from 15 residues. Trimming cost V 0 bases and J 2 bases; bases outside gene matches: 2. Time point reported: newly diagnosed GD, antithyroid drugs for less than 3 months. From PBMCs, RNA was extracted and then used to make the TCR library. Arm-PCR of CDR3 regions and iRepertoire HTBI primers were used to build TCR beta libraries. Each CDR3 protein is one row after TCRdb ran MiXCR on the multiplex PCR reads. Counted here are roughly 350,000 distinct CDR3 sequences, roughly 16% occurring once; the ten biggest clones make up around 21%. The same data also went into a second study, on T cells in Graves' hyperthyroidism and ophthalmopathy.

This rearrangement joins TRBV9 to TRBJ2-1; 7 bases fit TRBD2. The sequencing used peripheral blood mononuclear cells (PBMCs), collected at new diagnosis, from a patient treated with antithyroid drugs. This sequence was found in a woman aged 18 to 35 with Graves disease. CDR3 bases: TGTGCCAGCAGCGTAGCGGGAGGAACCTACAATGAGCAGTTCTTC. The encoded protein is CASSVAGGTYNEQFF.